The table lists the clone carrying this T cell receptor (beta chain) with a count of one. The CDR3 totals 15 residues. Germline CDR1 reads WNHNN; CDR2 reads SYGVQD (reference sequence). The V gene end was trimmed by 6 bases and the J gene end by 2 bases; junction bases not matched to a gene: 7. The entry originates in a study of OX40 agonist ivuxolimab in advanced cancers. On the study more broadly: Dose-escalation subjects each had hepatocellular carcinoma, melanoma, renal cell or head and neck cancer. Mean age roughly 65 years, range 23 to 79; just over 80% male. In three patients, partial responses were observed, one with hepatocellular carcinoma and two with cutaneous melanoma.

Sequenced by immunoSEQ multiplex PCR; TCRdb stores in-frame clones only, minus some. The sample lists 30,000 to 40,000 clones; more than 80% were seen once. This chain uses TRBV10-1 with TRBJ2-7; 10 bases match TRBD1. Sequencing was performed on CD4+ or CD8+ T cells sorted from blood, taken in a trial of the OX40 agonist ivuxolimab. The TCR was taken from an adult with an advanced solid tumor such as melanoma, head and neck, liver or kidney cancer. The CDR3 here is CASSARGTGAYEQYF. In DNA form, the CDR3 reads TGCGCCAGCAGCGCTCGAGGGACAGGGGCCTACGAGCAGTACTTC.